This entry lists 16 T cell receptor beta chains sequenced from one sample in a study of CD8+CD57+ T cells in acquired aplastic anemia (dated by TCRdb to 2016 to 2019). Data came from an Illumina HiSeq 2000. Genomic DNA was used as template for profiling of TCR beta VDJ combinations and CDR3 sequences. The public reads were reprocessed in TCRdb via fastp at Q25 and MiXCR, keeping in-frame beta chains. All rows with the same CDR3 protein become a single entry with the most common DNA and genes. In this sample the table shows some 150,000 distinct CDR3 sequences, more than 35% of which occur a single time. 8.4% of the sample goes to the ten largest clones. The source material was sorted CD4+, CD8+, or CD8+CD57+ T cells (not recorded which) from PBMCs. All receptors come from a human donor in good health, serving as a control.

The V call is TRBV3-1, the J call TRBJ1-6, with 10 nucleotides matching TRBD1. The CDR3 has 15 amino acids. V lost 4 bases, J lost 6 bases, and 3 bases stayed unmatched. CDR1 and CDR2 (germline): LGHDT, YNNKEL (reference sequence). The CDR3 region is CASSRQGAINSPLHF. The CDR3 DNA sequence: TGTGCCAGCAGCCGACAGGGGGCTATTAATTCACCCCTCCACTTT.

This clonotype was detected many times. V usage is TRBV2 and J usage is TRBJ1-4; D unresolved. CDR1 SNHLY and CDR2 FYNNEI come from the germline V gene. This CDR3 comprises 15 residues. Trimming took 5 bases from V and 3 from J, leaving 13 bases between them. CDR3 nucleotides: TGTGCCAGCAGTCCACTGAGGGCTCCTAATGAAAAACTGTTTTTT. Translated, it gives CASSPLRAPNEKLFF.

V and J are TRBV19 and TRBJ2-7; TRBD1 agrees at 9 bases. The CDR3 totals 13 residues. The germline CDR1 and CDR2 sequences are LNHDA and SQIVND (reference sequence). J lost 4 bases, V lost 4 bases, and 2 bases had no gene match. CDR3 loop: CASSSDRGYEQYF. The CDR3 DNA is TGTGCCAGTAGTAGCGACAGGGGGTACGAGCAGTACTTC.

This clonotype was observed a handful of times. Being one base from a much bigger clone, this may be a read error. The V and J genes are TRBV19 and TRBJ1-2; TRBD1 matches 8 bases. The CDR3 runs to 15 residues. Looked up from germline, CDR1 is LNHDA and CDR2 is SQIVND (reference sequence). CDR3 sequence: CAGSIPGSGGAGYTF. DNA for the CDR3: TGTGCCGGTAGTATCCCCGGGTCAGGGGGCGCCGGCTACACCTTC.

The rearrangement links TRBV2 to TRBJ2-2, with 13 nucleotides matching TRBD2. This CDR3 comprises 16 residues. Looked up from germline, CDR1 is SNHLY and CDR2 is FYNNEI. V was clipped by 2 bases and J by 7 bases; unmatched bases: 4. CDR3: CASSETSGGAGGELFF. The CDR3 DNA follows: TGTGCCAGCAGTGAAACTAGCGGGGGGGCCGGCGGGGAGCTGTTTTTT.

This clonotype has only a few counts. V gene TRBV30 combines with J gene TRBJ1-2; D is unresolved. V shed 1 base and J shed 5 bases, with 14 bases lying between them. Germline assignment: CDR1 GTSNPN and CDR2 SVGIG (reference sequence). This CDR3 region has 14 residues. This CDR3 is CAWSAGRWLYGYTF. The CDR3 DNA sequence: TGTGCCTGGAGTGCCGGGCGTTGGCTTTATGGCTACACCTTC.

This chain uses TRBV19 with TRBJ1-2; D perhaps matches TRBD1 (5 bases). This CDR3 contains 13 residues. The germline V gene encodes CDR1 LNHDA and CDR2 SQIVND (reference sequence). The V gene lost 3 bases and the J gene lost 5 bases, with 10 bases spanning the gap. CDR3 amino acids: CASSIRGIYGYTF. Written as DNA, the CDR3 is TGTGCCAGTAGTATTCGGGGCATATATGGCTACACCTTC.

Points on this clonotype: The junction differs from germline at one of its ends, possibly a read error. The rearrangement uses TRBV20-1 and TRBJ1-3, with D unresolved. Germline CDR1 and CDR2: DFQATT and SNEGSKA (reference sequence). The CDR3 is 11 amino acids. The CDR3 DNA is TGCAGTTTGACTTCAGGAACCACCATATATTTT. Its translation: CSLTSGTTIYF.

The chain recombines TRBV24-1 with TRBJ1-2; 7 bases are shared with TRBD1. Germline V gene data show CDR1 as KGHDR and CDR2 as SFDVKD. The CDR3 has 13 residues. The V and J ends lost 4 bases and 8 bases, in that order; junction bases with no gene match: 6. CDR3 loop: CATSDPGQAGYTF. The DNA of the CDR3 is TGTGCCACCAGTGACCCAGGACAGGCAGGCTACACCTTC.

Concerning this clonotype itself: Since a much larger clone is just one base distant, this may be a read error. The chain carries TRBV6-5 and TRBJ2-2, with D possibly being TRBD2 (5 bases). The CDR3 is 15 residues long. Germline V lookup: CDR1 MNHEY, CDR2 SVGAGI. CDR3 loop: CASNSHGTVPGELLF. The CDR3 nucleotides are TGTGCCAGCAATTCTCATGGAACGGTTCCCGGGGAGCTGCTTTTT.

The CDR3 DNA follows: TGTGCCAGCAGTCCCTACGGGAGGACAGGGGGCGATACGCAGTATTTT. It encodes CASSPYGRTGGDTQYF. The J gene is TRBJ2-3, the V gene TRBV28; 11 nucleotides line up with TRBD1. Trimming at V came to 5 bases and at J to 6 bases, leaving 10 bases not matched to a gene. The CDR3 spans 16 residues. Germline V lookup: CDR1 MDHEN, CDR2 SYDVKM.

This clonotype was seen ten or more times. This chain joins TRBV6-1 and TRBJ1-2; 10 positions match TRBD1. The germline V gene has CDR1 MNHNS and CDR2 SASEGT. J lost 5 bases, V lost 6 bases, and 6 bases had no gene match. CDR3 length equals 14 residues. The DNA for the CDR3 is TGTGCCAGCAGGGGACAGGGGCTTCCTTATGGCTACACCTTC. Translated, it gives CASRGQGLPYGYTF.

CDR3: CASSGTGTTPDTQYF. The CDR3 nucleotides are TGCGCCAGCAGTGGTACCGGGACAACACCGGATACGCAGTATTTT. The chain has TRBV10-1 and TRBJ2-3; perhaps TRBD1 as D (6 bases). Germline V gives CDR1 WNHNN, CDR2 SYGVQD (reference sequence). The CDR3 has 15 residues. V was cut by 4 bases and J by 6 bases, with 17 bases left in between.

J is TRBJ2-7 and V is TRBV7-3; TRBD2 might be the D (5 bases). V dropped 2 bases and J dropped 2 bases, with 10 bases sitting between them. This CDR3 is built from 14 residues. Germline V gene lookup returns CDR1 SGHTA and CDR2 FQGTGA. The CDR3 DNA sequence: TGTGCCAGCAGCTTAGGTCCGGGGACCTACGAGCAGTACTTC. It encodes CASSLGPGTYEQYF.

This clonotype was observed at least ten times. In DNA, the CDR3 is TGCAGTGCTAGGTCTAGCGGGAGACGGGAGACCCAGTACTTC. It is translated as CSARSSGRRETQYF. This chain links TRBV20-1 with TRBJ2-5; 10 positions agree with TRBD2. The germline CDR1 and CDR2 sequences are DFQATT and SNEGSKA (reference sequence). CDR3 length: 14 amino acids. V dropped 3 bases and J dropped 5; count of bases not matched to a gene: 6.

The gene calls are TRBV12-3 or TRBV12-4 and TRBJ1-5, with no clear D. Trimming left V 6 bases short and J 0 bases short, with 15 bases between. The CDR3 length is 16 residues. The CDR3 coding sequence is TGTGCCAGCAGCTCCGGGGATTTCTATAGCAATCAGCCCCAGCATTTT. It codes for CASSSGDFYSNQPQHF.